Listed below are T cell receptor beta chains from one sample, sequenced in a study of blood T cell repertoires in COVID-19. Assay: immunoSEQ multiplex PCR; the TCRdb copy retains only in-frame clones and omits some. Of hundreds of thousands of clones in the sample, roughly 89% are singletons; the top ten hold roughly 6.2%. The material sequenced was PBMCs or T cells enriched from blood (not recorded which). These TCRs come from a woman aged 40 to 50 who had recovered from COVID-19. The CDR3 runs from the conserved cysteine through the conserved F or W. The order of the fields is clone size, V gene, D gene, J gene, CDR3 DNA, CDR3 protein. A D gene is named only where the DNA matches it firmly. A row's size may be missing; if present it is once, few, many or a size class.

-	TRBV6-2/TRBV6-3	TRBD1	TRBJ2-6	TGTGCCAGCAGGCCTGCGACAGGGACTGGGGCCAACGTCCTGACTTTC	CASRPATGTGANVLTF
-	TRBV28	-	TRBJ1-6	TGTGCCAGCAGCTCAGGGGCCGGCTCACCCCTCCACTTT	CASSSGAGSPLHF
-	TRBV18	TRBD2	TRBJ2-1	TGTGCCAGCTCACCAGGACTAGCGGGAGGGAATGAGCAGTTCTTC	CASSPGLAGGNEQFF
-	TRBV4-2	TRBD1	TRBJ1-2	TGTGCCAGCAGCCCAGCGGGACAGGGAGACGACTATGGCTACACCTTC	CASSPAGQGDDYGYTF
-	TRBV27	TRBD2	TRBJ2-4	TGTGCCAGCAGCGCCTTCGGGGGGAAAAACATTCAGTACTTC	CASSAFGGKNIQYF
-	TRBV15	-	TRBJ2-3	TGTGCCACCAGCATCCAACAGGGCCCAGATACGCAGTATTTT	CATSIQQGPDTQYF
-	TRBV24-1	TRBD1	TRBJ2-5	TGTGCCCCCGGACAGGGGATCCAAGAGACCCAGTACTTC	CAPGQGIQETQYF
-	TRBV7-2	TRBD1	TRBJ1-4	TGTGCCAGCAGCTTAGCCGCCAGGGGGCTTGAGGAAAAACTGTTTTTT	CASSLAARGLEEKLFF
-	TRBV4-3	-	TRBJ1-2	TGCGCCAGCAGCCAAGATTATCCCTCTAACTATGGCTACACCTTC	CASSQDYPSNYGYTF
-	TRBV18	-	TRBJ1-3	TGTGCCAGCTCACAGGGACAAGTCGGGTCTGGAAACACCATATATTTT	CASSQGQVGSGNTIYF
-	TRBV11-1	-	TRBJ2-1	TGTGCCAGCAGCTTTGACGGGAGCGGGTGGCGTGAGCAGTTCTTC	CASSFDGSGWREQFF
once	TRBV18	TRBD1	TRBJ1-1	TGTGCCAGCTCACCACCGGGACAGGGGACGAACACTGAAGCTTTCTTT	CASSPPGQGTNTEAFF
-	TRBV11-2	-	TRBJ1-4	TGTGCCAGCAGCTTTTCGGCCGGGGGAGCAACTAATGAAAAACTGTTTTTT	CASSFSAGGATNEKLFF
-	TRBV5-4	-	TRBJ1-1	TGTGCCAGCAGCTTGGGACAGCAGAACACTGAAGCTTTCTTT	CASSLGQQNTEAFF
-	TRBV18	TRBD1	TRBJ1-1	TGTGCCAGCTCACCCGGGACAGGGAGGAACACTGAAGCTTTCTTT	CASSPGTGRNTEAFF
-	TRBV4-1	-	TRBJ1-6	TGCGCCAGCAGCCAGGCAGCCCAGGGTTCACCCCTCCACTTT	CASSQAAQGSPLHF
few	TRBV2	TRBD1	TRBJ2-7	TGTGCCAGCAGTGACTTGTCAGGGGGCCCCTACGAGCAGTACTTC	CASSDLSGGPYEQYF
-	TRBV29-1	-	TRBJ2-7	TGCAGCGTTGAAAATTTAGGCAGGGATGAGCAGTACTTC	CSVENLGRDEQYF
-	TRBV3-1/TRBV3-2	-	TRBJ1-5	TGTGCCAGCAGTTCGAGCACCGACTTGTGGGGCAATCAGCCCCAGCATTTT	CASSSSTDLWGNQPQHF
-	TRBV19	-	TRBJ1-1	TGTGCCAGTAGTCGACAGAACATGAACACTGAAGCTTTCTTT	CASSRQNMNTEAFF
-	TRBV11-3	TRBD1	TRBJ1-1	TGTGCCAGCAGCCATTCGGGACAGGGCTTGAACACTGAAGCTTTCTTT	CASSHSGQGLNTEAFF
-	TRBV7-9	-	TRBJ2-1	TGTGCCAGCAGCTTAGTCCGGCAGGGGCCCTACAATGAGCAGTTCTTC	CASSLVRQGPYNEQFF
-	TRBV18	-	TRBJ1-6	TGTGCCAGCTCACCAGGGCCTTATAATTCACCCCTCCACTTT	CASSPGPYNSPLHF
-	TRBV7-3	-	TRBJ1-2	TGTGCCAGCAGCCCGGGGTCCGGGGGAGGCTACACCTTC	CASSPGSGGGYTF
once	TRBV2	TRBD2	TRBJ2-7	TGTGCCAGCAGAGAGACTAGCGGGGGCTACGAGCAGTACTTC	CASRETSGGYEQYF
-	TRBV4-1	-	TRBJ2-7	TGCGCCAGCAGCCAAGGTTCTGGGGGGAACTACGAGCAGTACTTC	CASSQGSGGNYEQYF
-	TRBV7-9	-	TRBJ2-1	TGTGCCAGCAGCTTTCTGGGGCGGCAGTACAATGAGCAGTTCTTC	CASSFLGRQYNEQFF
-	TRBV5-5	-	TRBJ1-4	TGTGCCAGCAGCTTGGCCAGTCTTTCGAATGAAAAACTGTTTTTT	CASSLASLSNEKLFF
-	TRBV7-9	TRBD1	TRBJ2-7	TGTGCCAGCAGCCCCGGACAGGGCCCTTCTCTCTACGAGCAGTACTTC	CASSPGQGPSLYEQYF
-	TRBV24-1	TRBD1	TRBJ2-1	TGTGCCACCAGTGACTCCGGGACAGGGCCCCGGGAGCAGTTCTTC	CATSDSGTGPREQFF
-	TRBV7-9	TRBD1	TRBJ2-1	TGTGCCAGCAGCGGGCGCCCCGGGACAGGGTTATATGAGCAGTTCTTC	CASSGRPGTGLYEQFF
once	TRBV5-1	TRBD1	TRBJ2-1	TGCGCCAGCAGCAGAGGACAGGGGGCTTACAATGAGCAGTTCTTC	CASSRGQGAYNEQFF
-	TRBV7-2	-	TRBJ2-5	TGTGCCAGCAGCTTAGCAGGGGGAAGTCTAGGTATTGAGACCCAGTACTTC	CASSLAGGSLGIETQYF
few	TRBV19	-	TRBJ2-1	TGTGCCAGTAGTCCGGGACTGCTCTACAATGAGCAGTTCTTC	CASSPGLLYNEQFF
-	TRBV6-6	-	TRBJ2-1	TGTGCCAGCAGTCCAAAAACAGGGTACCGGGACTACAATGAGCAGTTCTTC	CASSPKTGYRDYNEQFF
-	TRBV23-1	TRBD1	TRBJ1-2	TGCGCCAGCAGTCAATCGGGGACAGCGGGCTTGAGGGAAGGCTACACCTTC	CASSQSGTAGLREGYTF
once	TRBV11-1	TRBD2	TRBJ2-7	TGTGCCAGCAGCCGCTGGGAGGGCCAGGGCCCCTACGAGCAGTACTTC	CASSRWEGQGPYEQYF
-	TRBV15	-	TRBJ1-5	TGTGCCACCAGCAGAGAAGTAGATCAGCCCCAGCATTTT	CATSREVDQPQHF
-	TRBV19	-	TRBJ1-5	TGTGCCAGTAGCACAACCTTAAATCAGCCCCAGCATTTT	CASSTTLNQPQHF
-	TRBV30	TRBD1	TRBJ1-4	TGTGCCTGGTCCGAGAGGGGGCCTAATGAAAAACTGTTTTTT	CAWSERGPNEKLFF
once	TRBV5-1	-	TRBJ1-1	TGTGCCAGCAGCTTTGAAGCTATGAACACTGAAGCTTTCTTT	CASSFEAMNTEAFF
once	TRBV27	TRBD2	TRBJ2-2	TGTGCCAGCAGTCCAACCAGAGGACTAGCGGGAACCGGGGAGCTGTTTTTT	CASSPTRGLAGTGELFF
-	TRBV9	-	TRBJ2-7	TGTGCCAGCAGCGTAGAGGCCGGGGTGGGCCACGAGCAGTACTTC	CASSVEAGVGHEQYF
-	TRBV24-1	TRBD1	TRBJ1-5	TGTGCCACCAGTGGGCTAGACAGGGAAGATCAGCCCCAGCATTTT	CATSGLDREDQPQHF
-	TRBV18	-	TRBJ2-7	TGTGCCAGCTCAGCTGGGGCAGGGGAGAGGTACGAGCAGTACTTC	CASSAGAGERYEQYF
-	TRBV14	-	TRBJ2-1	TGTGCCAGCAGCCAGCAGCCCGGAGCAGCTGAGCAGTTCTTC	CASSQQPGAAEQFF
-	TRBV18	TRBD1	TRBJ1-2	TGTGCCAGCTCACCAGGGAGACAGGGACTTGGCTATGGCTACACCTTC	CASSPGRQGLGYGYTF
few	TRBV9	TRBD2	TRBJ2-7	TGTGCCAGCAGCGTAGAGGATAGCGGGTACGAGCAGTACTTC	CASSVEDSGYEQYF
-	TRBV19	-	TRBJ1-5	TGTGCCAGTAGTATTATGGCGGTTCAGCCCCAGCATTTT	CASSIMAVQPQHF
-	TRBV5-1	-	TRBJ2-7	TGCGCCAGCAGCTTGGGAGACTCGACCTACGAGCAGTACTTC	CASSLGDSTYEQYF
-	TRBV28	TRBD1	TRBJ2-6	TGTGCCAGCAGTTCACGCTGGGACAGGGGGCAATCTGGGGCCAACGTCCTGACTTTC	CASSSRWDRGQSGANVLTF
-	TRBV19	-	TRBJ1-5	TGTGCCAGTAGTTTTCAGGGCGTCTATAGCAATCAGCCCCAGCATTTT	CASSFQGVYSNQPQHF
-	TRBV6-5	TRBD1	TRBJ2-5	TGTGCCAGCAGTACAACCGGGACAGGGAGTGAGACCCAGTACTTC	CASSTTGTGSETQYF
-	TRBV2	TRBD1	TRBJ2-7	TGTGCCAGCAGTGGCCGGGACAGGGCATTGCACTTC	CASSGRDRALHF
-	TRBV25-1	-	TRBJ1-4	TGTGCCAGTGTATTTGATGAAAAACTGTTTTTT	CASVFDEKLFF